The 18 T cell receptor beta chains below were found in one sample sequenced in a study of shared clonotypes between healthy human individuals. Only in-frame clones appear in the TCRdb table, and some are missing; sequencing was by immunoSEQ multiplex PCR. This table holds around 510,000 clones, about 96% found once. Sequencing input: naive CD4+ T cells sorted from blood. Indicated subset: CD45RA+ positively selected. The receptors were gathered from a woman in her twenties or thirties in good health.

The chain is built from TRBV30 and TRBJ1-1; D is perhaps TRBD1 (6 bases). This CDR3 comprises 15 residues. Germline lookup yields CDR1 GTSNPN and CDR2 SVGIG (reference sequence). V lost 0 bases to trimming and J lost 3 bases, with 14 bases between them. The CDR3 here is CAWSVGGLSDTEAFF. As DNA, the CDR3 is TGTGCCTGGAGTGTAGGGGGTCTATCTGACACTGAAGCTTTCTTT.

This chain uses TRBV5-1 with TRBJ1-2; D is unclear. This CDR3 region has 14 residues. CDR1 and CDR2 from the germline V gene are SGHRS and YFSETQ. V dropped 0 bases and J dropped 5 bases, with 11 bases sitting between them. This chain's CDR3 is CASSLDPGNYGYTF. The CDR3 bases are TGCGCCAGCAGCTTGGATCCAGGAAATTATGGCTACACCTTC.

The chain recombines TRBV21-1 with TRBJ2-5. TRBV21-1 is assigned pseudogene status. The length of the CDR3 is 17 residues. This CDR3 is CASSNVGVWHHQETQYF. The DNA of the CDR3 is TGTGCCAGCAGCAACGTGGGGGTCTGGCACCACCAAGAGACCCAGTACTTC.

V is TRBV30 and J is TRBJ2-7, with 9 nucleotides matching TRBD2. Per germline, CDR1 GTSNPN and CDR2 SVGIG (reference sequence). The CDR3 has 16 residues. V dropped 2 bases and J dropped 2; count of bases not matched to a gene: 10. The CDR3 is CAWSPLSGRLAYEQYF. Written as DNA, the CDR3 is TGTGCCTGGAGTCCTCTGAGCGGGAGGTTAGCCTACGAGCAGTACTTC.

V and J are TRBV6-5 and TRBJ1-4, with TRBD1 as a possible D gene (5 bases). Trimming shortened V by 7 bases and J by 8 bases, and 20 bases separated the two germline ends. The CDR3 runs to 15 residues. Germline loops: CDR1 MNHEY, CDR2 SVGAGI. Written as DNA, the CDR3 is TGTGCCAGCACCGACTTAGACAGTTTTGGGGAAAAACTGTTTTTT. Translation: CASTDLDSFGEKLFF.

V gene TRBV7-2 combines with J gene TRBJ2-4; the match to TRBD2 covers 11 bases. V shed 0 bases and J 2 bases; nucleotides not matched to a gene: 9. The length of the CDR3 is 19 residues. The germline V gene has CDR1 SGHTA and CDR2 FQGNSA. The DNA for the CDR3 is TGTGCCAGCAGCTTAGCACTAGCGGGAGATCCTGTTTCCAAAAACATTCAGTACTTC. It yields the protein CASSLALAGDPVSKNIQYF.

J is TRBJ2-3 and V is TRBV27; a possible D gene is TRBD2 (7 bases). The CDR3 sequence is 16 residues long. Germline CDR1 and CDR2: MNHEY and SMNVEV (reference sequence). V lost 7 bases and J 2 bases, leaving 19 bases between the germline ends. DNA of the CDR3: TGTGCCAGCACAAATGGGGGGGGCAGGAACACAGATACGCAGTATTTT. Protein product: CASTNGGGRNTDTQYF.

The CDR3 DNA reads as TGTGCCATCCTCAAGGGGGACGATGAGCAGTTCTTC. Translated: CAILKGDDEQFF. The gene calls are TRBV28 and TRBJ2-1; weak D call: TRBD1 (6 bases). This CDR3 contains 12 residues. In germline, CDR1 is MDHEN, CDR2 SYDVKM. The V end lost 10 bases, the J end lost 8 bases, and 15 bases lay between the germline ends.

The chain carries TRBV2 and TRBJ2-1; D might be TRBD1 or TRBD2, each matching 5 bases. With 6 bases removed from V and 3 bases from J, the gap between germline ends came to 12 bases. Germline V gene data show CDR1 as SNHLY and CDR2 as FYNNEI. This CDR3 is 14 amino acids long. For the CDR3, the DNA is TGTGCCAGCAGGCCGGGACCCGACTACAATGAGCAGTTCTTC. It translates to CASRPGPDYNEQFF.

Concerning this clone itself: Different DNA sequences within this sample yield the same CDR3. The V call is TRBV5-1, the J call TRBJ2-7; 10 bases line up with TRBD2. CDR3 size: 14 residues. Germline V gene lookup returns CDR1 SGHRS and CDR2 YFSETQ. Trimming cost V 0 bases and J 4 bases; bases outside gene matches: 1. CDR3 sequence reads: CASSLASGSYEQYF. The CDR3 DNA follows: TGCGCCAGCAGCTTGGCTAGCGGGAGTTACGAGCAGTACTTC.

The gene calls are TRBV7-6 and TRBJ1-4; D is possibly TRBD1 (6 bases). CDR1 is SGHVS, CDR2 FNYEAQ, per germline. Trimming shortened V by 1 base and J by 2 bases, and 8 bases separated the two germline ends. The CDR3 consists of 15 residues. CDR3 nucleotides: TGTGCCAGCAGCTTAGGCGGGGGCACTAATGAAAAACTGTTTTTT. Residues: CASSLGGGTNEKLFF.

This chain uses TRBV5-1 with TRBJ2-1; perhaps TRBD2 as D (5 bases). The germline gives CDR1 SGHRS, CDR2 YFSETQ. This CDR3 is built from 14 residues. Trimming stripped 0 bases from V and 5 bases from J, with 9 bases between. CDR3 residues: CASSLAGVNNEQFF. The CDR3 DNA sequence: TGCGCCAGCAGCTTGGCCGGGGTGAACAATGAGCAGTTCTTC. Supplemented by reference TRBV5-1 and TRBJ2-1, the full variable domain reads KAGVTQTPRYLIKTRGQQVTLSCSPISGHRSVSWYQQTPGQGLQFLFEYFSETQRNKGNFPGRFSGRQFSNSRSEMNVSTLELGDSALYLCASSLAGVNNEQFFGPGTRLTVL.

V is TRBV27 and J is TRBJ1-4, with 8 bases matching TRBD1. Looked up from germline, CDR1 is MNHEY and CDR2 is SMNVEV (reference sequence). V was clipped by 3 bases and J by 5 bases; unmatched bases: 5. The CDR3 extends over 15 amino acids. CDR3 sequence (DNA): TGTGCCAGCAGTTTGAAACAGGGGGGAAATGAAAAACTGTTTTTT. It codes for CASSLKQGGNEKLFF. Full variable domain (rest looked up from reference TRBV27 and TRBJ1-4): EAQVTQNPRYLITVTGKKLTVTCSQNMNHEYMSWYRQDPGLGLRQIYYSMNVEVTDKGDVPEGYKVSRKEKRNFPLILESPSPNQTSLYFCASSLKQGGNEKLFFGSGTQLSVL.

This clone was seen once. The V call is TRBV28, the J call TRBJ1-1, with D unresolved. Germline V gene lookup returns CDR1 MDHEN and CDR2 SYDVKM. The CDR3 sequence is 10 residues long. The V gene lost 10 bases and the J gene lost 9 bases, with 12 bases spanning the gap. The DNA for the CDR3 is TGTGCCACCGAATTGAGGAAAGCTTTCTTT. As protein: CATELRKAFF.

This rearrangement joins TRBV19 to TRBJ1-5; tentative D call: TRBD1 (6 bases). CDR1 and CDR2 (germline): LNHDA, SQIVND (reference sequence). V gave up 4 bases and J gave up 5 bases, with 18 bases separating them. The CDR3 is 16 amino acids. The CDR3 DNA reads as TGTGCCAGTAGTACCACCCGGGACACCTATTATCAGCCCCAGCATTTT. As protein: CASSTTRDTYYQPQHF.

This chain connects TRBV5-1 to TRBJ2-2; 7 nucleotides match TRBD1. CDR3 length equals 18 residues. Germline values: CDR1 SGHRS, CDR2 YFSETQ. J gave up 1 base and V 3 bases, and 12 bases lay outside the gene matches. The CDR3 loop is CASSSRGPGTVNTGELFF. The CDR3 bases are TGCGCCAGCAGCTCGAGGGGTCCCGGGACAGTGAACACCGGGGAGCTGTTTTTT.

This clone was picked up a small number of times. The V gene is TRBV7-9, the J gene TRBJ1-1, with unresolved D. Germline assignment: CDR1 SEHNR and CDR2 FQNEAQ (reference sequence). Trimming stripped 4 bases from V and 5 bases from J, with 11 bases between. CDR3 length: 13 amino acids. The CDR3 DNA sequence: TGTGCCAGCAGCTGGGCGGGGAGTACTGAAGCTTTCTTT. Protein sequence: CASSWAGSTEAFF.

This chain links TRBV7-9 with TRBJ2-7; D is unresolved. V was clipped by 2 bases and J by 5 bases, with 13 bases between them. The CDR3 runs to 14 residues. The germline V gene encodes CDR1 SEHNR and CDR2 FQNEAQ (reference sequence). The DNA for the CDR3 is TGTGCCAGCAGCTTACTTACAGCCGTTGACGAGCAGTACTTC. Residues: CASSLLTAVDEQYF. The full variable domain, its missing parts supplied by reference TRBV7-9 and TRBJ2-7, is DTGVSQNPRHKITKRGQNVTFRCDPISEHNRLYWYRQTLGQGPEFLTYFQNEAQLEKSRLLSDRFSAERPKGSFSTLEIQRTEQGDSAMYLCASSLLTAVDEQYFGPGTRLTVT.